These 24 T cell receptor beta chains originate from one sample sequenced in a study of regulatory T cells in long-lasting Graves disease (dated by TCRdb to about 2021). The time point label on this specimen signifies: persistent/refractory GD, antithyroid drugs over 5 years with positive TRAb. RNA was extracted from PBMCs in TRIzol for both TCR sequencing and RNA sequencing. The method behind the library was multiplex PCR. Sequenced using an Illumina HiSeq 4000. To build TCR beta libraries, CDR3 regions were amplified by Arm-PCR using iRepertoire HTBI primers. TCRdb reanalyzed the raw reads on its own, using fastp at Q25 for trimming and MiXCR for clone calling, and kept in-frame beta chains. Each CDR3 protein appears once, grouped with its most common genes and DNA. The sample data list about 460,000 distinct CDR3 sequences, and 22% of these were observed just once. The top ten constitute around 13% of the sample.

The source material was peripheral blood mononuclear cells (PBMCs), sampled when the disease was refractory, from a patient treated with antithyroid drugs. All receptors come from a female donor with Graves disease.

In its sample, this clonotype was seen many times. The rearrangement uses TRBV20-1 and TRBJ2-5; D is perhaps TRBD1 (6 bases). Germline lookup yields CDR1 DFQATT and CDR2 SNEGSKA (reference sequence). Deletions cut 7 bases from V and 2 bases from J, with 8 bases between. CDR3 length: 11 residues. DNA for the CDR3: TGCAGTGGACAGGCTCAAGAGACCCAGTACTTC. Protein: CSGQAQETQYF.

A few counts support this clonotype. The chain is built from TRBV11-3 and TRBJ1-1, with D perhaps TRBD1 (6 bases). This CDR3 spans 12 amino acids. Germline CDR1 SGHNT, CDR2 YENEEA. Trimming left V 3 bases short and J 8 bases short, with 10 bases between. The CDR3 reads CASSLGAPEAFF. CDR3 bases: TGTGCCAGCAGCTTGGGGGCTCCCGAAGCTTTCTTT.

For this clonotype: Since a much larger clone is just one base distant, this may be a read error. The CDR3 is CTSRGLEGTGELFF. The DNA of the CDR3 is TGTACCAGCAGGGGACTAGAAGGCACCGGGGAGCTGTTTTTT. The chain employs TRBV27 and TRBJ2-2; TRBD2 agrees at 8 bases. CDR3 length: 14 amino acids. Germline CDR1 reads MNHEY; CDR2 reads SMNVEV (reference sequence).

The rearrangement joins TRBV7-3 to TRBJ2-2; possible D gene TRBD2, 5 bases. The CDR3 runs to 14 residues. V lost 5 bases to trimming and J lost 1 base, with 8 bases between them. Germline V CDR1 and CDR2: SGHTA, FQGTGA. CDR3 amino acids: CASSRTQNTGELFF. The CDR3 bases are TGTGCCAGCAGCAGGACTCAGAACACCGGGGAGCTGTTTTTT.

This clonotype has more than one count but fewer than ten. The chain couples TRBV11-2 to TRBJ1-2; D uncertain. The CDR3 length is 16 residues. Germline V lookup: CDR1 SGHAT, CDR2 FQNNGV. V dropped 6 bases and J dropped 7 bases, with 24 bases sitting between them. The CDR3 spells CASRAPVEGLISGYTF. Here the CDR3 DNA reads TGTGCCAGCAGAGCCCCCGTGGAGGGTTTGATATCTGGCTACACCTTC. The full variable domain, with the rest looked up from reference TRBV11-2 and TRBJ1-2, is EAGVAQSPRYKIIEKRQSVAFWCNPISGHATLYWYQQILGQGPKLLIQFQNNGVVDDSQLPKDRFSAERLKGVDSTLKIQPAKLEDSAVYLCASRAPVEGLISGYTFGSGTRLTVV.

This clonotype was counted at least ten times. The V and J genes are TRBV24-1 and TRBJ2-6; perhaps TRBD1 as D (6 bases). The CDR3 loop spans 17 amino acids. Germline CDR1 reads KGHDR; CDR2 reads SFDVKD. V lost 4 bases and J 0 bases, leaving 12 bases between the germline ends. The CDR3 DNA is TGTGCCACCAGTGACGACAGGACCTTCTCTGGGGCCAACGTCCTGACTTTC. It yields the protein CATSDDRTFSGANVLTF.

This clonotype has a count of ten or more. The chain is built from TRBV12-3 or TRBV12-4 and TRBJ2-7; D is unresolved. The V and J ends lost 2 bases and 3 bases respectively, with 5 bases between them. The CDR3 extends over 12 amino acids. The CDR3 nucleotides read TGTGCCAGCAGTTTACACGGCTACGAGCAGTACTTC. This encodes CASSLHGYEQYF.

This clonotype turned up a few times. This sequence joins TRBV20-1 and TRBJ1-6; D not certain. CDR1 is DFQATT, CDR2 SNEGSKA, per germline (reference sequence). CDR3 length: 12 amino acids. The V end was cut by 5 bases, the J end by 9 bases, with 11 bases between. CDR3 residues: CSAEGVGSPLHF. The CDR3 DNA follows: TGCAGTGCTGAGGGCGTCGGTTCACCCCTCCACTTT.

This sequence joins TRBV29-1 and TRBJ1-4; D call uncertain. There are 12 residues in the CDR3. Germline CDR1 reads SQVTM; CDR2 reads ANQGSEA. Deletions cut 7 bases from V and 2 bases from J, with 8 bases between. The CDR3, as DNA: TGCAGCGGTGGGAGTACTAATGAAAAACTGTTTTTT. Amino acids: CSGGSTNEKLFF.

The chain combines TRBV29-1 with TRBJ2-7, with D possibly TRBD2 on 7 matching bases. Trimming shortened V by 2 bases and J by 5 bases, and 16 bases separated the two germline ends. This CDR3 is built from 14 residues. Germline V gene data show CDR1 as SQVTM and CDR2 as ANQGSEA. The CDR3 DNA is TGCAGCGTTGAACGGGTGGAGGGGGGGGACGAGCAGTACTTC. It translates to CSVERVEGGDEQYF.

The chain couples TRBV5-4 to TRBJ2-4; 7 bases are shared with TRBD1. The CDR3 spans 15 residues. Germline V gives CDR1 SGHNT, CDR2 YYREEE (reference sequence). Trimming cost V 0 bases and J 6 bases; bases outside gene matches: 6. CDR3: CASSLEGGARNIQYF. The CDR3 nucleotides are TGTGCCAGCAGCTTGGAAGGGGGCGCAAGAAACATTCAGTACTTC.

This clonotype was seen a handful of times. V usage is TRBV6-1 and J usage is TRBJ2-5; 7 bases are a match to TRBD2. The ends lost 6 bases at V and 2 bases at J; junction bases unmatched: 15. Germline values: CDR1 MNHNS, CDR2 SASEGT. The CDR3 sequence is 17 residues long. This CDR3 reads CASRPPGLPNLQETQYF. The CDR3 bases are TGTGCCAGCAGACCCCCGGGACTACCAAACCTTCAAGAGACCCAGTACTTC.

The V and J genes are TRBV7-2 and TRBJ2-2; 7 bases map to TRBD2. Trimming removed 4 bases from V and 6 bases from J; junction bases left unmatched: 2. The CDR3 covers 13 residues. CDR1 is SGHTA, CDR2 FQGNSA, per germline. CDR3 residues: CASSWGGAGELFF. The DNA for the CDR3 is TGTGCCAGCAGCTGGGGGGGGGCCGGGGAGCTGTTTTTT.

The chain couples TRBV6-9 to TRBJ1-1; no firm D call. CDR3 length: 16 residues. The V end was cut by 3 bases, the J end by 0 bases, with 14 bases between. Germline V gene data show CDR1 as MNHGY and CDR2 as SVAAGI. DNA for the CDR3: TGTGCCAGCAGTTACCCCCCAGGCGGGTTGAACACTGAAGCTTTCTTT. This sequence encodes CASSYPPGGLNTEAFF.

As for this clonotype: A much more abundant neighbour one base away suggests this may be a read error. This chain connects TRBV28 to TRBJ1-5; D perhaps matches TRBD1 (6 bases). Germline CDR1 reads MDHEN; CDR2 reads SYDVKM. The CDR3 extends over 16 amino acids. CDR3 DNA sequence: TGTGACAGCAGTTCGCCTGACAGGATACAGGATCAGCCCCAGCATTTT. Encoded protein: CDSSSPDRIQDQPQHF.

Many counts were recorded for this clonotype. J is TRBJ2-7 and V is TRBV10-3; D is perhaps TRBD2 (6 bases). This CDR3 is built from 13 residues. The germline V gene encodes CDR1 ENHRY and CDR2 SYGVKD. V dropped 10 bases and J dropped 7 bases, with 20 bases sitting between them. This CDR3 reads CATGGRTLGEQYF. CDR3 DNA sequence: TGTGCCACCGGGGGTAGGACCCTAGGGGAGCAGTACTTC.

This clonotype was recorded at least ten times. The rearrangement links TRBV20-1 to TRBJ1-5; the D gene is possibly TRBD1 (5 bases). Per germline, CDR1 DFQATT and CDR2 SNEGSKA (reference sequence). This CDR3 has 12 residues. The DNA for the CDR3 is TGCAGCGCCCGGGACGGCAATCAGCCCCAGCATTTT. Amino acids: CSARDGNQPQHF.

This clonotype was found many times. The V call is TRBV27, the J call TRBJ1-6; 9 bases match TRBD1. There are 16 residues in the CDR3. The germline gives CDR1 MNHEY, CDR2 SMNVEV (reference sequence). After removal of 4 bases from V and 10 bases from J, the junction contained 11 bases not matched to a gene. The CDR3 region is CASSSLPGQGRSPLHF. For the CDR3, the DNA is TGTGCCAGCAGTTCTCTACCGGGACAGGGAAGGTCACCCCTCCACTTT.

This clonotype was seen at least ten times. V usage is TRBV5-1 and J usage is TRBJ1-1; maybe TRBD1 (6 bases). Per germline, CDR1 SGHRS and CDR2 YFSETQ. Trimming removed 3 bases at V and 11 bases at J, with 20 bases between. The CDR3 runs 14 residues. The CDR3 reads CASSSTLPGQWAFF. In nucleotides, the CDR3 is TGCGCCAGCAGCTCAACCCTACCGGGACAATGGGCTTTCTTT.

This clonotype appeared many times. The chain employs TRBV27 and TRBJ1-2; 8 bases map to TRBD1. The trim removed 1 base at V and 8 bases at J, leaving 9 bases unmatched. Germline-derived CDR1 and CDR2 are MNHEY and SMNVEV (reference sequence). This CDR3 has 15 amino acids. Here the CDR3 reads CASSLYTGTGDGYTF. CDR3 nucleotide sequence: TGTGCCAGCAGTTTATACACAGGGACAGGCGACGGCTACACCTTC.

The CDR3 DNA is TGTGCCAGCAGTTATCGGACAGGGGGGACCTACGAGCAGTACTTC. Protein: CASSYRTGGTYEQYF. The chain combines TRBV6-5 with TRBJ2-7; TRBD1 matches at 10 bases. J gave up 2 bases and V 3 bases, and 4 bases lay outside the gene matches. Germline CDR1 is MNHEY and CDR2 is SVGAGI. CDR3 length equals 15 residues.

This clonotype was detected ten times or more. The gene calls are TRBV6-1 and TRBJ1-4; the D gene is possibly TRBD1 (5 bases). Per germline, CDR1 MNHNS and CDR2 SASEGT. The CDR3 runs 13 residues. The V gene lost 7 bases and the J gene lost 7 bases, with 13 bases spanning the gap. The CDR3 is CASTGTWSEKLFF. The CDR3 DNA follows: TGTGCCAGCACTGGGACCTGGAGTGAAAAACTGTTTTTT.

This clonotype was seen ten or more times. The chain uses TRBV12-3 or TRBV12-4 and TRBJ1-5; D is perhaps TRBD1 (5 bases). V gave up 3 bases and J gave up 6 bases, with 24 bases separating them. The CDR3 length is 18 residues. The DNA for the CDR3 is TGTGCCAGCAGTTTTTGGGCCCCCGGCGCAGGGAGAACTCAGCCCCAGCATTTT. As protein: CASSFWAPGAGRTQPQHF.

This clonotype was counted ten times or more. The CDR3 coding sequence is TGTGCCAGCAGTGGGGGGCAGGGGGTACGGCCTGGTCAGCCCCAGCATTTT. Amino acids: CASSGGQGVRPGQPQHF. The rearrangement links TRBV27 to TRBJ1-5; TRBD1 matches at 7 bases. The CDR3 runs 17 residues. Germline CDR1 MNHEY, CDR2 SMNVEV (reference sequence). Germline trimming cut 5 bases from V and 6 bases from J; bases unmatched to any gene: 16.